Listed here are 6 T cell receptor beta chains from one sample, sequenced in a study of CD8+ T cells in alopecia areata. Extracted from the samples, RNA was reverse transcribed into cDNA to serve as the sequencing template. TCRdb keeps only in-frame clones here, not all; method: immunoSEQ multiplex PCR. Among approximately 34,000 clones listed, approximately 60% were seen once. Sequencing was done on a sample of NKG2D-high CD8+ T cells sorted from blood. These receptor sequences come from a human donor with alopecia areata.

V is TRBV29-1 and J is TRBJ1-1; 8 bases line up with TRBD1. J lost 4 bases, V lost 6 bases, and 4 bases had no gene match. The CDR3 totals 12 residues. Looked up from germline, CDR1 is SQVTM and CDR2 is ANQGSEA. DNA of the CDR3: TGCAGCGTACCCAGGGGGCCCACTGAAGCTTTCTTT. It encodes CSVPRGPTEAFF. The full variable domain, in which reference TRBV29-1 and TRBJ1-1 provide the parts outside the CDR3, is SAVISQKPSRDICQRGTSLTIQCQVDSQVTMMFWYRQQPGQSLTLIATANQGSEATYESGFVIDKFPISRPNLTFSTLTVSNMSPEDSSIYLCSVPRGPTEAFFGQGTRLTVV.

V usage is TRBV7-9 and J usage is TRBJ2-2; D is perhaps TRBD2 (6 bases). In germline, CDR1 is SEHNR, CDR2 FQNEAQ (reference sequence). V was trimmed by 4 bases and J by 3 bases, leaving 15 bases between them. The CDR3 runs 16 residues. The CDR3 loop reads CASSSREGEDTGELFF. The DNA of the CDR3 is TGTGCCAGCAGCTCACGAGAAGGGGAGGACACCGGGGAGCTGTTTTTT. Variable domain in full (rest from reference TRBV7-9 and TRBJ2-2): DTGVSQNPRHKITKRGQNVTFRCDPISEHNRLYWYRQTLGQGPEFLTYFQNEAQLEKSRLLSDRFSAERPKGSFSTLEIQRTEQGDSAMYLCASSSREGEDTGELFFGEGSRLTVL.

The V and J genes are TRBV7-8 and TRBJ1-1; D unclear. Germline values: CDR1 SGHVS, CDR2 FQNEAQ. The CDR3 runs to 14 residues. V was clipped by 7 bases and J by 10 bases, with 22 bases between them. The CDR3 coding sequence is TGTGCCAGCACCACGGGAGGACCCAAAACGGGAGCTTTCTTT. The encoded protein is CASTTGGPKTGAFF.

This chain links TRBV15 with TRBJ1-2; no definite D call. The CDR3 has 15 residues. Trimming took 0 bases from V and 2 from J, leaving 10 bases between them. CDR1 and CDR2 (germline): LNHNV, YYDKDF (reference sequence). The CDR3 region has the DNA TGTGCCACCAGCAGAGATCGCCGGGAGAACTATGGCTACACCTTC. Protein sequence: CATSRDRRENYGYTF.

The rearrangement joins TRBV7-9 to TRBJ2-5; D is undetermined. Germline V gene sequence: CDR1 SEHNR, CDR2 FQNEAQ (reference sequence). The V end was cut by 1 base, the J end by 4 bases, with 4 bases between. The CDR3 loop spans 12 amino acids. CDR3: CASSLVIETQYF. Written as DNA, the CDR3 is TGTGCCAGCAGCTTAGTAATAGAGACCCAGTACTTC.

This clone has a handful of counts. At one end the junction does not follow the germline gene, possibly because of a read error. The gene calls are TRBV7-9 and TRBJ2-2; tentatively, D is TRBD1 or TRBD2 (5 bases each). The CDR3 covers 15 residues. Germline V gene sequence: CDR1 SEHNR, CDR2 FQNEAQ (reference sequence). The CDR3 is CASSQDIGDAGELFF. CDR3 nucleotide sequence: TGCGCCAGCAGCCAAGATATAGGGGACGCCGGGGAGCTGTTTTTT.